These T cell receptor beta chains were read from a single sample in a study of vaccination and CD4 T cells after COVID-19. These receptors have no identified antigens. TCRdb fed the PCR reads into MiXCR, producing one record per CDR3 protein. There are roughly 20,000 distinct CDR3 sequences in the sample; over 35% occur only once, and approximately 17% lies in the top ten. This specimen consisted of CD4+ T cells from blood, cultured in vitro, obtained before SARS-CoV-2 vaccination. These receptors originate from a human donor who received a COVID-19 vaccine. Both conserved end residues are part of each CDR3. A D gene is named only where the DNA matches it firmly. Expanded clones are given a class, and other clones once, few, many or no size at all.

NA	TRBD1	TRBV6-1	TRBJ1-1	CASTLTGTGGTEAFF	TGTGCCAGCACCCTTACCGGGACAGGGGGCACTGAAGCTTTCTTT
few	TRBD1	TRBV10-3	TRBJ1-6	CAISEGQGYSPLHF	TGTGCCATCAGTGAGGGACAGGGGTATTCACCCCTCCACTTT
few	NA	TRBV19	TRBJ1-6	CASSMEVNSSPLHF	TGTGCCAGTAGTATGGAGGTGAATTCTTCACCCCTCCACTTT
NA	NA	TRBV18	TRBJ1-1	CASSSGKTGSWNTEAFF	TGTGCCAGCTCCTCGGGGAAAACAGGGTCCTGGAACACTGAAGCTTTCTTT
NA	TRBD1	TRBV12-3/TRBV12-4	TRBJ2-2	CASSLDGTENTGELFF	TGTGCCAGCAGTTTGGACGGGACAGAGAACACCGGGGAGCTGTTTTTT
few	NA	TRBV7-3	TRBJ1-1	CASSLGPTSLNPEAFF	TGTGCCAGCAGCTTGGGCCCGACATCGCTGAACCCTGAAGCTTTCTTT
once	NA	TRBV19	TRBJ2-3	CASRFQGSTDTQYF	TGTGCCAGTCGTTTCCAGGGGAGCACAGATACGCAGTATTTT
few	TRBD2	TRBV20-1	TRBJ2-3	CSATLAGGTGADTQYF	TGCAGTGCTACCTTAGCGGGGGGCACCGGAGCAGATACGCAGTATTTT
few	TRBD1	TRBV15	TRBJ1-6	CATSRGTGGAPLHF	TGTGCCACCAGCAGAGGGACAGGGGGGGCACCCCTCCACTTT
NA	NA	TRBV7-9	TRBJ2-2	CASRDTGTTNTGELFF	TGTGCCAGTCGAGATACCGGGACAACGAACACCGGGGAGCTGTTTTTT
few	NA	TRBV2	TRBJ1-5	CASSGSLNQPQHF	TGTGCCAGCAGTGGGTCCCTCAATCAGCCCCAGCATTTT
NA	NA	TRBV10-3	TRBJ2-2	CAISAGSGFTGELFF	TGTGCCATCAGTGCGGGTTCCGGATTCACCGGGGAGCTGTTTTTT
NA	NA	TRBV18	TRBJ1-2	CASSPDNIYGYTF	TGTGCCAGCTCACCGGACAACATCTATGGCTACACCTTC
few	TRBD2	TRBV6-1	TRBJ2-3	CASRGGTLLYTTDTQYF	TGTGCCAGCAGGGGAGGGACCTTATTATATACCACAGATACGCAGTATTTT
few	NA	TRBV21-1	TRBJ1-6	CASSKGRRGDLNSPLHF	TGTGCCAGCAGCAAAGGTCGCAGGGGAGACCTTAATTCACCCCTCCACTTT
few	TRBD1	TRBV7-2	TRBJ2-3	CASSSTGEGGTDTQYF	TGTGCCAGCAGCAGTACAGGGGAAGGTGGCACAGATACGCAGTATTTT
NA	TRBD1	TRBV27	TRBJ2-7	CASSSTGTGAYEQYF	TGTGCCAGCAGCTCCACCGGGACAGGGGCCTACGAGCAGTACTTC
NA	NA	TRBV5-1	TRBJ2-7	CASSPLGRGNEQYF	TGCGCCAGCAGCCCCTTGGGCAGGGGAAACGAGCAGTACTTC
few	TRBD1	TRBV20-1	TRBJ1-1	CSATGQGEAFF	TGCAGTGCTACGGGACAGGGTGAAGCTTTCTTT
few	TRBD1	TRBV19	TRBJ1-5	CASSRGQGAFGNQPQHF	TGTGCCAGTAGCCGAGGACAGGGGGCGTTTGGCAATCAGCCCCAGCATTTT
NA	TRBD1	TRBV2	TRBJ1-6	CASSRDRGSPLHF	TGTGCCAGCAGTAGGGACAGGGGGTCACCCCTCCACTTT
NA	NA	TRBV19	TRBJ1-4	CASSPGPTGKLFF	TGTGCCAGTAGTCCGGGCCCCACAGGAAAACTGTTTTTT